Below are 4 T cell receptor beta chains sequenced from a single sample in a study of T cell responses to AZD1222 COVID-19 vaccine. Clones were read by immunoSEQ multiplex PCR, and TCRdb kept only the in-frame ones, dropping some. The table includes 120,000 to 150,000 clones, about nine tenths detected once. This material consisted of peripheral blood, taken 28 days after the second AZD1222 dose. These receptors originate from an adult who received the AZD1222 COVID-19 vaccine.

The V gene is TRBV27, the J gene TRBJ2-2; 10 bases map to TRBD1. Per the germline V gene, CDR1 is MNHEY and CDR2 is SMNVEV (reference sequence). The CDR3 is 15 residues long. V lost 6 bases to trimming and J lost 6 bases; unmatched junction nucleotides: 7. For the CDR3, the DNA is TGTGCCAGCAGACCACGACAGGGGGCTGCCGGGGAGCTGTTTTTT. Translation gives CASRPRQGAAGELFF.

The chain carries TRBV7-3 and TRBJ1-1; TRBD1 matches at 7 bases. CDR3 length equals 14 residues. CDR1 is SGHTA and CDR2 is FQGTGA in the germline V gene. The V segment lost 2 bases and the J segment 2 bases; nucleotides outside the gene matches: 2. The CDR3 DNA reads TGTGCCAGCAGCTTAGGGACAGAAAACACTGAAGCTTTCTTT. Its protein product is CASSLGTENTEAFF.

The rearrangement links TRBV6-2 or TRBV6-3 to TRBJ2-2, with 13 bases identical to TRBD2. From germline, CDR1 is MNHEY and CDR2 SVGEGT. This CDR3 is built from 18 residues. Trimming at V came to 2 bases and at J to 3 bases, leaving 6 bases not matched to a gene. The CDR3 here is CASSYRLLAGGYTGELFF. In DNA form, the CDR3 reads TGTGCCAGCAGTTACCGATTACTAGCGGGAGGGTACACCGGGGAGCTGTTTTTT.

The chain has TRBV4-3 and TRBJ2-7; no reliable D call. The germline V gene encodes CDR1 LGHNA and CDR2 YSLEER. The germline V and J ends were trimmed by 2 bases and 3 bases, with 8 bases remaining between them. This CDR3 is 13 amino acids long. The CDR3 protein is CASSQRMGYEQYF. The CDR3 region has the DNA TGCGCCAGCAGCCAACGGATGGGCTACGAGCAGTACTTC.